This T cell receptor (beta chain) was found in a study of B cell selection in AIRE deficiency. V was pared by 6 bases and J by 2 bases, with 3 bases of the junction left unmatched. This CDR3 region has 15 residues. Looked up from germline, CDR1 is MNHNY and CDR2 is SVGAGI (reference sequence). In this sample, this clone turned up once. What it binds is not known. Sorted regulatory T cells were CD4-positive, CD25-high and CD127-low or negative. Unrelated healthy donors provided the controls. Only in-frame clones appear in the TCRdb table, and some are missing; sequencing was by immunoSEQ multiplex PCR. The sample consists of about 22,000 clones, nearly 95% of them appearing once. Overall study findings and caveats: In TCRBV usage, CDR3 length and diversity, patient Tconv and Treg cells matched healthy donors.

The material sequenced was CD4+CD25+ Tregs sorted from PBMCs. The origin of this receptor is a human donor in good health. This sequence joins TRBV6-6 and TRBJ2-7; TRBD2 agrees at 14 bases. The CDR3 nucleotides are TGTGCCAGCAGACCGGGACTAGCGGGGGCCTACGAGCAGTACTTC. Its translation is CASRPGLAGAYEQYF.